This record looks at one T cell receptor (beta chain) sequence and its context. Antigen specificity is unknown. The CDR3 has 16 residues. The germline V gene has CDR1 SGHAT and CDR2 FQNNGV. V dropped 1 base and J dropped 3; count of bases not matched to a gene: 5. This sample is drawn from a study of T cell responses to AZD1222 COVID-19 vaccine. Study-level points and caveats: Spike-wide vaccine-associated CD4 TCRs dominated at 160-218 and 743-854. Clonal diversity was possibly underestimated, and white British individuals and females predominated among donors. Close to half of spike-specific TCRs reportedly recognize unmutated variant regions. Repertoires were obtained only post-peak T cell response.

Only in-frame clones appear in the TCRdb table, and some are missing; sequencing was by immunoSEQ multiplex PCR. The sample yields about 79,000 clones, just over 90% seen once. Specimen: peripheral blood, collected on day 0 of MenACWY control vaccination. The receptor's source is an adult in good health. This chain joins TRBV11-2 and TRBJ2-1, with 8 bases fitting TRBD1. The CDR3 region has the DNA TGTGCCAGCAGCTTAGGGGCAGGGGGCAACTACAATGAGCAGTTCTTC. Translated: CASSLGAGGNYNEQFF.